Listed below are T cell receptor beta chains from one sample, sequenced in a study of radiotherapy plus CTLA-4 blockade in lung cancer. The protocol was immunoSEQ multiplex PCR, while the TCRdb copy is restricted to in-frame clones and leaves out a portion. Among 53,000 or so clones listed, around nine tenths were seen once. The input for sequencing was peripheral blood, taken from a patient treated with radiotherapy plus ipilimumab. All receptors derive from a human donor with non-small cell lung cancer whose response to radiotherapy plus ipilimumab could not be evaluated. CDR3s include the opening cysteine and the closing phenylalanine or tryptophan. A D gene is named only where the DNA matches it firmly. Size is stated for part of the rows, as once, few or many counts, or as a class when the clone is expanded.

d_call	v_call	j_call	cdr3_length	clone_size	cdr3_aa	cdr3_nt
TRBD1	TRBV5-1	TRBJ1-2	13	NA	CASTLQGNYGYTF	TGCGCCAGCACCCTACAGGGGAACTATGGCTACACCTTC
TRBD1	TRBV7-7	TRBJ2-2	17	once	CASSPIEGQGKTGELFF	TGTGCCAGCAGCCCGATTGAGGGACAGGGGAAGACCGGGGAGCTGTTTTTT
TRBD1	TRBV4-1	TRBJ1-2	17	NA	CASSQDKGTVSYYGYTF	TGCGCCAGCAGCCAAGATAAGGGGACAGTTAGTTACTATGGCTACACCTTC
NA	TRBV28	TRBJ2-7	12	NA	CASRTSSYEQYF	TGTGCCAGCAGGACTAGCTCCTACGAGCAGTACTTC
NA	TRBV19	TRBJ1-5	16	NA	CASSAGQGLSNQPQHF	TGTGCCAGTAGTGCGGGCCAGGGGTTAAGCAATCAGCCCCAGCATTTT
NA	TRBV5-4	TRBJ2-1	16	NA	CASSLLRDFLSHEQFF	TGTGCCAGCAGCTTGTTAAGAGACTTCCTCAGCCATGAGCAGTTCTTC
NA	TRBV11-3	TRBJ2-3	15	NA	CASSLVGLLADTQYF	TGTGCCAGCAGCTTAGTCGGTCTTCTTGCAGATACGCAGTATTTT
NA	TRBV5-1	TRBJ1-3	15	few	CASSLTPGSGNTIYF	TGCGCCAGCAGCTTGACGCCGGGGTCTGGAAACACCATATATTTT
NA	TRBV2	TRBJ1-2	14	NA	CASRGTGGGYGYTF	TGTGCCAGCAGGGGAACGGGGGGCGGCTATGGCTACACCTTC
TRBD2	TRBV19	TRBJ2-2	14	NA	CASSMREPTGELFF	TGTGCCAGTAGTATGCGGGAGCCCACCGGGGAGCTGTTTTTT
NA	TRBV29-1	TRBJ1-1	11	NA	CSVVGVSEAFF	TGCAGCGTTGTAGGGGTCTCTGAAGCTTTCTTT
NA	TRBV4-1	TRBJ1-2	15	NA	CASSQPYRVGYGYTF	TGCGCCAGCAGCCAACCTTACAGGGTTGGCTATGGCTACACCTTC
NA	TRBV6-6	TRBJ2-7	15	few	CATLPGGSALYEQYF	TGTGCCACCTTACCGGGGGGCTCCGCTTTATACGAGCAGTACTTC
TRBD1	TRBV5-1	TRBJ1-2	16	once	CASSPGMDRVFYGYTF	TGCGCCAGCAGCCCCGGGATGGACAGGGTCTTCTATGGCTACACCTTC
TRBD1	TRBV15	TRBJ2-6	17	NA	CATSTGQGNPGANVLTF	TGTGCCACCAGCACGGGACAGGGGAACCCTGGGGCCAACGTCCTGACTTTC
NA	TRBV21-1	TRBJ2-5	16	NA	CASSDLRQGAGETQYF	TGTGCCAGCAGCGACCTTCGACAGGGGGCAGGGGAGACCCAGTACTTC
NA	TRBV30	TRBJ2-7	13	NA	CAWIRDSTYEQYF	TGTGCCTGGATCAGAGACTCGACCTACGAGCAGTACTTC
NA	TRBV19	TRBJ1-1	15	NA	CASSIGPNGNTEAFF	TGTGCCAGTAGTATCGGTCCGAACGGGAACACTGAAGCTTTCTTT
TRBD1	TRBV5-6	TRBJ2-1	13	NA	CASSFDRVNEQFF	TGTGCCAGCAGCTTTGACAGGGTGAATGAGCAGTTCTTC
NA	TRBV15	TRBJ1-3	14	NA	CATSRGSSGNTIYF	TGTGCCACCAGCAGAGGGAGCTCTGGAAACACCATATATTTT
TRBD1	TRBV5-1	TRBJ1-1	13	NA	CASRTTGDTEAFF	TGCGCCAGCAGGACAACAGGGGACACTGAAGCTTTCTTT
NA	TRBV15	TRBJ2-7	16	NA	CATSRDNQFSSYEQYF	TGTGCCACCAGCAGAGATAACCAATTTAGCTCCTACGAGCAGTACTTC
TRBD2	TRBV11-2	TRBJ2-7	15	NA	CASSGMGGTTYEQYF	TGTGCCAGCAGCGGGATGGGAGGGACCACCTACGAGCAGTACTTC
TRBD1	TRBV5-5	TRBJ2-2	14	NA	CASRPGQGTGELFF	TGTGCCAGCAGACCAGGACAGGGGACCGGGGAGCTGTTTTTT
TRBD1	TRBV7-7	TRBJ1-1	16	NA	CASSLAAGGAETEAFF	TGTGCCAGCAGCTTGGCGGCAGGGGGCGCGGAAACTGAAGCTTTCTTT
TRBD2	TRBV4-1	TRBJ2-2	16	NA	CASSRGLAGGNGELFF	TGCGCCAGCAGCCGCGGACTAGCGGGGGGGAACGGGGAGCTGTTTTTT
NA	TRBV9	TRBJ1-1	14	NA	CASSGANRNTEAFF	TGTGCCAGCAGCGGCGCCAATAGGAACACTGAAGCTTTCTTT
TRBD2	TRBV28	TRBJ2-7	14	NA	CASRGGVLGYEQYF	TGTGCCAGCAGGGGGGGGGTGTTAGGCTACGAGCAGTACTTC
NA	TRBV6-5	TRBJ1-2	15	NA	CASSSHRTATYGYTF	TGTGCCAGCAGTTCACACAGGACAGCGACCTATGGCTACACCTTC
TRBD1	TRBV4-1	TRBJ2-7	15	NA	CASSQEGTGPYEQYF	TGCGCCAGCAGCCAAGAGGGGACAGGGCCCTACGAGCAGTACTTC
TRBD2	TRBV6-1	TRBJ2-7	14	NA	CASSDLAGSYEQYF	TGTGCCAGCAGTGACTTAGCGGGGTCCTACGAGCAGTACTTC
TRBD2	TRBV4-3	TRBJ2-2	18	NA	CASSQDEGLAGRTGELFF	TGCGCCAGCAGCCAAGATGAGGGGCTAGCGGGGCGGACCGGGGAGCTGTTTTTT
NA	TRBV15	TRBJ2-5	16	few	CATSRDQGRAQETQYF	TGTGCCACCAGCAGAGATCAAGGCAGGGCCCAAGAGACCCAGTACTTC
TRBD1	TRBV27	TRBJ1-1	14	NA	CASSSLQGRSEAFF	TGTGCCAGCAGTTCCCTACAGGGGAGGTCTGAAGCTTTCTTT
NA	TRBV10-3	TRBJ2-2	14	NA	CASIGDSGTGELFF	TGTGCCAGCATTGGGGACAGCGGGACCGGGGAGCTGTTTTTT
TRBD2	TRBV4-2	TRBJ2-5	17	NA	CASSPASGGLPGETQYF	TGTGCCAGCAGCCCGGCTAGCGGGGGCCTCCCTGGGGAGACCCAGTACTTC
TRBD1	TRBV18	TRBJ1-1	15	NA	CASSPGQGAYTEAFF	TGTGCCAGCTCACCGGGACAGGGGGCGTACACTGAAGCTTTCTTT
NA	TRBV18	TRBJ2-3	16	NA	CASSPPLTGGTDTQYF	TGTGCCAGCTCACCACCCCTCACGGGGGGCACAGATACGCAGTATTTT
TRBD2	TRBV5-1	TRBJ2-1	16	NA	CASSPQVAGGYNEQFF	TGCGCCAGCAGCCCTCAGGTAGCGGGAGGTTACAATGAGCAGTTCTTC
NA	TRBV21-1	TRBJ2-7	16	NA	CASSKAPRDRYYEQYF	TGTGCCAGCAGCAAAGCGCCCCGGGACAGGTACTACGAGCAGTACTTC
NA	TRBV6-1	TRBJ1-2	15	NA	CASRGGGQRGYGYTF	TGTGCCAGCAGGGGAGGGGGGCAGCGCGGCTATGGCTACACCTTC
TRBD1	TRBV5-5	TRBJ1-1	14	NA	CASSFQTGGPEAFF	TGTGCCAGCAGCTTTCAGACAGGGGGCCCTGAAGCTTTCTTT
TRBD1	TRBV5-1	TRBJ2-5	15	NA	CASSLAPTGGETQYF	TGCGCCAGCAGCTTGGCCCCGACAGGGGGGGAGACCCAGTACTTC
TRBD1	TRBV6-5	TRBJ2-7	14	NA	CASNTYRGSYEQYF	TGTGCCAGCAATACCTACAGGGGCTCCTACGAGCAGTACTTC
TRBD1	TRBV14	TRBJ2-7	14	NA	CASSRTGISYEQYF	TGTGCCAGCAGCCGGACAGGGATCTCCTACGAGCAGTACTTC
NA	TRBV6-1	TRBJ2-7	13	NA	CASSRGLAYEQYF	TGTGCCAGCAGTAGGGGACTCGCCTACGAGCAGTACTTC
TRBD2	TRBV28	TRBJ2-1	13	NA	CASSLAGVNEQFF	TGTGCCAGCAGTTTAGCGGGAGTCAATGAGCAGTTCTTC